These T cell receptor beta chains were read from a single sample in a study of blood T cell repertoires in COVID-19. The data were produced by immunoSEQ multiplex PCR, yet TCRdb's version contains in-frame clones alone and is incomplete. This table holds 230,000 or so clones, roughly 85% found once. The source material was PBMCs or T cells enriched from blood (not recorded which). These receptors originate from a woman aged 40 to 55 with acute COVID-19. CDR3s include the opening cysteine and the closing phenylalanine or tryptophan. The D gene is left open where the match is weak. The size entry is marked missing in some rows and otherwise reads once, few, many or a size class.

clone size	V gene	J gene	D gene	CDR3 DNA	CDR3 protein
-	TRBV6-5	TRBJ2-1	-	TGTGCCAGCAGTTACTTTCGCCGCGGGGGCCACAATGAGCAGTTCTTC	CASSYFRRGGHNEQFF
few	TRBV28	TRBJ1-6	TRBD1	TGTGCCAGCAGTTACAGGGGCGGGGGGTCACCCCTCCACTTT	CASSYRGGGSPLHF
once	TRBV30	TRBJ1-2	-	TGTGCCTGGATAGGAGGAACAGGGAATGGCTACACCTTC	CAWIGGTGNGYTF
-	TRBV6-5	TRBJ2-2	-	TGTGCCAGCAGTTATAAACGGACCGGGGAGCTGTTTTTT	CASSYKRTGELFF
-	TRBV30	TRBJ1-1	-	TGTGCCTGGAGGGCAGGGCTGAACACTGAAGCTTTCTTT	CAWRAGLNTEAFF
-	TRBV19	TRBJ2-7	-	TGTGCCAACGGGCCGGGGGACTACGAGCAGTACTTC	CANGPGDYEQYF
-	TRBV10-1	TRBJ2-2	-	TGCGCCAGCAGTGATCGCCAGGGGGACTACACCGGGGAGCTGTTTTTT	CASSDRQGDYTGELFF
-	TRBV5-8	TRBJ1-4	TRBD1	TGTGCCAGCAGACAGGGGAATGAAAAACTGTTTTTT	CASRQGNEKLFF
-	TRBV23-1	TRBJ1-2	-	TGCGCCAGCAGTTCCAGGGGAGCTAACTATGGCTACACCTTC	CASSSRGANYGYTF
-	TRBV5-6	TRBJ1-2	-	TGTGCCAGCAGCTTGGCCTGGGCAGGGGCCCCTAAGGTGAATGGCTACACCTTC	CASSLAWAGAPKVNGYTF
-	TRBV19	TRBJ1-4	TRBD1	TGTGCCAGTATTCGGGACAGTGGAGGTGAAAAACTGTTTTTT	CASIRDSGGEKLFF
once	TRBV7-3	TRBJ1-1	-	TGTGCCAGCAGCTTAACGAGGTACACTGAAGCTTTCTTT	CASSLTRYTEAFF
-	TRBV7-2	TRBJ2-1	-	TGTGCCAGCAGCTTACCCAACAGCGGGGAGCAGTTCTTC	CASSLPNSGEQFF
-	TRBV6-5	TRBJ1-6	TRBD1	TGTGCCAGCAGGGACAGGGGGCAAGAGAATTCACCCCTCCACTTT	CASRDRGQENSPLHF
-	TRBV6-2/TRBV6-3	TRBJ1-2	-	TGTGCCAGCAGTTACTCGGGCCGAACACCTTATGGCTACACCTTC	CASSYSGRTPYGYTF
few	TRBV7-9	TRBJ2-1	TRBD1	TGTGCCAGCAGCTTGGGGACAGGGGTGGCAGGGTCCTACAATGAGCAGTTCTTC	CASSLGTGVAGSYNEQFF
few	TRBV9	TRBJ1-2	-	TGTGCCAGCAGCGTAGCACTGCTTTCGGCGGGGACGAACTATGGCTACACCTTC	CASSVALLSAGTNYGYTF
-	TRBV30	TRBJ2-3	TRBD2	TGTGCCTGGAGAACGACTAGCCGCACAGATACGCAGTATTTT	CAWRTTSRTDTQYF
-	TRBV9	TRBJ2-7	-	TGTGCCAGCAGCGTATCCGAACTGACCTACGAGCAGTACTTC	CASSVSELTYEQYF
-	TRBV7-9	TRBJ2-3	TRBD2	TGTGCCAGCATTTCGGGGGGGACAGATACGCAGTATTTT	CASISGGTDTQYF